The present T cell receptor beta chain was sequenced within a study of T cell responses to AZD1222 COVID-19 vaccine. The V end lost 1 base, the J end lost 2 bases, and 10 bases lay between the germline ends. Per germline, CDR1 SQVTM and CDR2 ANQGSEA. The CDR3 has 14 amino acids. The assay was immunoSEQ multiplex PCR, and TCRdb's table has in-frame clones only and misses some. This sample has about 120,000 clones, with roughly 90% found just once. The sequencing used peripheral blood, collected on day 0 of AZD1222 vaccination. The chain recombines TRBV29-1 with TRBJ2-3; D unclear. The sequence derives from an adult in good health. CDR3 DNA sequence: TGCAGCGTTGAAGTTGGCCAGTACACAGATACGCAGTATTTT. Its translation: CSVEVGQYTDTQYF.